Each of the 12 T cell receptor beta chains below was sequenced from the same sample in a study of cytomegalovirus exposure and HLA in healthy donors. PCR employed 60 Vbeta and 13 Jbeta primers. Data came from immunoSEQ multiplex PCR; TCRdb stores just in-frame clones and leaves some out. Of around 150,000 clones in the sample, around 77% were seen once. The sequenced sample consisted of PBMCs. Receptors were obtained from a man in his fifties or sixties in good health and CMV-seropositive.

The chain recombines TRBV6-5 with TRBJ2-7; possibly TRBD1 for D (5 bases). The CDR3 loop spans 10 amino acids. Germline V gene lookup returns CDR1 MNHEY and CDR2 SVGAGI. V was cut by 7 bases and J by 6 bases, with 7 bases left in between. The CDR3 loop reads CASKGVEQYF. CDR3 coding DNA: TGTGCCAGCAAAGGGGTCGAGCAGTACTTC.

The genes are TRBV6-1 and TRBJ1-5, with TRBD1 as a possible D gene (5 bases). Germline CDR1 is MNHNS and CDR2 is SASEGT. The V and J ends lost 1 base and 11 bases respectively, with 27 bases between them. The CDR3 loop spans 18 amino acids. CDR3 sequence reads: CASSEEGSGPALVSAQHF. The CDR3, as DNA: TGTGCCAGCAGTGAAGAAGGGTCAGGGCCCGCTTTGGTATCGGCCCAGCATTTT.

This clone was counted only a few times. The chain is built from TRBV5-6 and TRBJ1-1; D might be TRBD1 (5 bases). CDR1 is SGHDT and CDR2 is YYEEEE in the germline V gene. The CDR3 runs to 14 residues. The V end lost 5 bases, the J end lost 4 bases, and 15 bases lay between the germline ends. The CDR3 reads CASRDIGSSTEAFF. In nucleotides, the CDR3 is TGTGCCAGCAGGGACATAGGCAGTTCCACTGAAGCTTTCTTT.

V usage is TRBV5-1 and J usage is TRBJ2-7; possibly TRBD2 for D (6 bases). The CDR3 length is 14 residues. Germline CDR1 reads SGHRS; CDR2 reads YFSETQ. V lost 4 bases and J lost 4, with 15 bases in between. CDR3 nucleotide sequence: TGCGCCAGCAGCCACATGGTGGCGGGGTACGAGCAGTACTTC. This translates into CASSHMVAGYEQYF.

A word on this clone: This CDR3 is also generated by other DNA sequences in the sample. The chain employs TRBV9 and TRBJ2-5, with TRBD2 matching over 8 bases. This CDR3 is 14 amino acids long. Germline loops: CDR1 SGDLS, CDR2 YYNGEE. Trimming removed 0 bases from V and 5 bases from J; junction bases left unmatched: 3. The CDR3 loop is CASSVVGGGETQYF. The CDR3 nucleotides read TGTGCCAGCAGCGTAGTCGGCGGGGGGGAGACCCAGTACTTC.

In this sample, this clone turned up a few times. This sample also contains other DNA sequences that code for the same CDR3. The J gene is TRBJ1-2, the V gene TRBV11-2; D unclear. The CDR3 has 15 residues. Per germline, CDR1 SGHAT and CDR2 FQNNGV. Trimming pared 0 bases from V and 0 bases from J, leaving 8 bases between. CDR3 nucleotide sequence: TGTGCCAGCAGCTTAGAGGCGGGAGCTAACTATGGCTACACCTTC. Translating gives CASSLEAGANYGYTF.

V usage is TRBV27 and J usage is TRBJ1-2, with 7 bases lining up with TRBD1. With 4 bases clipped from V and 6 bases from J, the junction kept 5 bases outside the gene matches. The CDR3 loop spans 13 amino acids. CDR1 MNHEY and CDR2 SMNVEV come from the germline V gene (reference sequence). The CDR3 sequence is CASSSRGMNGYTF. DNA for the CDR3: TGTGCCAGCAGTTCCAGGGGGATGAATGGCTACACCTTC.

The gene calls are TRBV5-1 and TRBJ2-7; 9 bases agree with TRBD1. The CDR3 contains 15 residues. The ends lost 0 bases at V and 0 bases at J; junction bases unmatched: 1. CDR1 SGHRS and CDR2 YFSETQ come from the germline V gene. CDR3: CASSLATGGSYEQYF. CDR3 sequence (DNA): TGCGCCAGCAGCTTGGCGACAGGGGGCTCCTACGAGCAGTACTTC.

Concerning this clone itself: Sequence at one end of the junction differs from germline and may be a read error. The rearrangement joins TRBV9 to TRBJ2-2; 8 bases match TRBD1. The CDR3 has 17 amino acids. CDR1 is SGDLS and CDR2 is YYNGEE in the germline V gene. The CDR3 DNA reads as TGTACCAGCAGCGTACCTAGTGACCCTGGACAGGGTGGGGAGCTGTTTTTT. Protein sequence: CTSSVPSDPGQGGELFF.

CDR3 protein: CASSLGAEPGYTF. CDR3 DNA sequence: TGTGCCAGCAGCTTAGGGGCCGAACCCGGCTACACCTTC. V gene TRBV7-2 combines with J gene TRBJ1-2, with no clear D. The CDR3 extends over 13 amino acids. Germline values: CDR1 SGHTA, CDR2 FQGNSA. Trimming shortened V by 1 base and J by 8 bases, and 11 bases separated the two germline ends.

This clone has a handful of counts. This CDR3 is CASSQPGQGGEKLFF. The CDR3 DNA sequence: TGCGCCAGCAGCCAGCCGGGACAGGGAGGTGAAAAACTGTTTTTT. The chain employs TRBV4-1 and TRBJ1-4; TRBD1 matches 9 bases. The CDR3 runs 15 residues. CDR1 is MGHRA, CDR2 YSYEKL, per germline. V trimming: 3 bases; J trimming: 7 bases; junction bases outside the gene matches: 6.

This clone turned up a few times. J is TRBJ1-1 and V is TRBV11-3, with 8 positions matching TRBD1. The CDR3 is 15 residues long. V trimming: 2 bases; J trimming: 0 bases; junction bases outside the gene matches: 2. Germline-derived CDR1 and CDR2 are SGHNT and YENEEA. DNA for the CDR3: TGTGCCAGCAGCTTATCAGGGGGCATGAACACTGAAGCTTTCTTT. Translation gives CASSLSGGMNTEAFF.